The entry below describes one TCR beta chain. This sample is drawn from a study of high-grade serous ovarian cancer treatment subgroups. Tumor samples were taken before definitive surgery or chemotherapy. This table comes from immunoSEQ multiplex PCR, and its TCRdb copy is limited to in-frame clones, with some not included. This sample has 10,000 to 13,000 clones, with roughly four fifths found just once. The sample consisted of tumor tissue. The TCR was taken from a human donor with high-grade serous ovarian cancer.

The CDR3 DNA follows: TGCGCCAGCAGCCAGAGCCGGAGGTATGAGGAAAAACTGTTTTTT. Its protein product is CASSQSRRYEEKLFF. The chain is built from TRBV4-1 and TRBJ1-4; D gene unclear. This CDR3 is built from 15 residues. V was clipped by 3 bases and J by 8 bases, with 16 bases between them. From germline, CDR1 is MGHRA and CDR2 YSYEKL.